The 8 T cell receptor beta chains presented below share a single source sample, sequenced in a study of shared clonotypes between healthy human individuals. CD45RO-negative, CCR7-selected cells formed the naive CD8 fraction, which excluded terminally differentiated effector memory CD45RA+ cells. The protocol was immunoSEQ multiplex PCR, while the TCRdb copy is restricted to in-frame clones and leaves out a portion. The table shows around 2,000,000 clones, with about 95% occurring only once. The sequencing input was naive CD8+ T cells sorted from blood. These receptors came from a young man in good health.

On this clone: The sample contains more than one DNA sequence encoding this CDR3. The rearrangement uses TRBV4-1 and TRBJ2-7; D is unresolved. V lost 1 base and J 1 base, leaving 5 bases between the germline ends. CDR1 and CDR2 from the germline V gene are MGHRA and YSYEKL. The CDR3 totals 13 residues. The CDR3 loop reads CASSQGVSYEQYF. The CDR3 DNA sequence: TGCGCCAGCAGCCAAGGCGTTTCCTACGAGCAGTACTTC.

The genes are TRBV7-2 and TRBJ2-7; D possibly corresponds to TRBD1 (6 bases). Germline V gene data show CDR1 as SGHTA and CDR2 as FQGNSA. Trimming took off 5 bases at V and 3 bases at J, with 11 bases between the two ends. This CDR3 has 13 residues. The DNA for the CDR3 is TGTGCCAGCAGCGTAACAGGGTACTACGAGCAGTACTTC. It is translated as CASSVTGYYEQYF.

This clone was recorded only once. This chain links TRBV6-6 with TRBJ1-1; D gene ambiguous. This CDR3 is built from 10 residues. Germline CDR1 reads MNHNY; CDR2 reads SVGAGI (reference sequence). Trimming cost V 7 bases and J 11 bases, with 11 bases left between them. The CDR3 region has the DNA TGTGCCAGCAATAAGGGAGTGGCTTTCTTT. It codes for CASNKGVAFF.

V usage is TRBV6-4 and J usage is TRBJ2-7; the match to TRBD1 covers 9 bases. V trimming: 7 bases; J trimming: 4 bases; junction bases outside the gene matches: 20. The CDR3 sequence is 18 residues long. Germline CDR1 reads MRHNA; CDR2 reads SNTAGT. The CDR3 DNA is TGTGCCAGCAAAAAGAGACAGGGGGAGCAAGGGAGGTCTTACGAGCAGTACTTC. Its protein is CASKKRQGEQGRSYEQYF.

The chain has TRBV6-1 and TRBJ1-2; D remains unclear. V lost 4 bases and J 4 bases, leaving 4 bases between the germline ends. CDR3 size: 11 residues. Germline CDR1 reads MNHNS; CDR2 reads SASEGT. This CDR3 is CASSGSYGYTF. DNA for the CDR3: TGTGCCAGCAGTGGCAGCTATGGCTACACCTTC.

On this clone: Other DNA sequences from this sample encode an identical CDR3 as well. V gene TRBV5-6 combines with J gene TRBJ2-7; 10 bases align to TRBD2. Germline CDR1 SGHDT, CDR2 YYEEEE. The junction had 4 bases not matched to a gene; V was cut back by 3 bases and J by 4 bases. The CDR3 spans 14 residues. The CDR3 spells CASSSGLAAYEQYF. CDR3 nucleotides: TGTGCCAGCAGCTCCGGACTAGCGGCGTACGAGCAGTACTTC.

The V and J genes are TRBV5-5 and TRBJ2-7; a weak D match, TRBD1 (6 bases). The CDR3 is 14 residues long. CDR1 and CDR2 (germline): SGHKS, YYEKEE (reference sequence). V dropped 2 bases and J dropped 2 bases, with 11 bases sitting between them. The CDR3 reads CASSFAAGAYEQYF. The CDR3 DNA reads TGTGCCAGCAGCTTTGCGGCAGGGGCCTACGAGCAGTACTTC.

This clone came up once. The chain has TRBV4-1 and TRBJ2-5; TRBD2 is a possible D gene (5 bases). The V end lost 0 bases, the J end lost 4 bases, and 12 bases lay between the germline ends. This CDR3 has 15 amino acids. Germline assignment: CDR1 MGHRA and CDR2 YSYEKL. CDR3 in amino acids: CASSQDHGMGETQYF. The DNA for the CDR3 is TGCGCCAGCAGCCAAGATCACGGGATGGGAGAGACCCAGTACTTC.